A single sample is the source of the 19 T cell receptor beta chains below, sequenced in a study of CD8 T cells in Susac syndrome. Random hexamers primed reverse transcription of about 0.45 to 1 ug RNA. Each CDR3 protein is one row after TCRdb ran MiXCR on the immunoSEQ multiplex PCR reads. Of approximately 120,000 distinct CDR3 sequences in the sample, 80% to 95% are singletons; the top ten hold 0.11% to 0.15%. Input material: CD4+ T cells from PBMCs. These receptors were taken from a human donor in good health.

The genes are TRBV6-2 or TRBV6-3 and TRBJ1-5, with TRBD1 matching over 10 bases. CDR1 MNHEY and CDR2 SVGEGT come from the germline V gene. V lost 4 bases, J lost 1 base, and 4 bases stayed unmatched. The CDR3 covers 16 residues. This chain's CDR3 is CASSSAGQGSNQPQHF. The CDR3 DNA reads TGTGCCAGCAGTTCCGCGGGACAGGGGAGCAATCAGCCCCAGCATTTT.

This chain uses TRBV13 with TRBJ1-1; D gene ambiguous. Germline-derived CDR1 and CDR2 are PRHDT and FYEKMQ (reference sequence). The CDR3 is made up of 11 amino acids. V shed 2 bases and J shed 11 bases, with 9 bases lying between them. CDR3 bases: TGTGCCAGCAGCTTACTTGGCGACGCTTTCTTT. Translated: CASSLLGDAFF.

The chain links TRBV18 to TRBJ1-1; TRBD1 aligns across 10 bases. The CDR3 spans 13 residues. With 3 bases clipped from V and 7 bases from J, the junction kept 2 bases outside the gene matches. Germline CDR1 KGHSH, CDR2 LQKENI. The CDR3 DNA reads TGTGCCAGCTCACCGGGACAGGGGATTGAAGCTTTCTTT. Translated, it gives CASSPGQGIEAFF.

CDR3: CASSFGGTGNTIYF. Here the CDR3 DNA reads TGTGCCAGCAGTTTCGGAGGAACTGGAAACACCATATATTTT. The chain is built from TRBV28 and TRBJ1-3; D ambiguous. Germline V gene sequence: CDR1 MDHEN, CDR2 SYDVKM. V was cut by 3 bases and J by 2 bases, with 8 bases left in between. CDR3 length: 14 residues.

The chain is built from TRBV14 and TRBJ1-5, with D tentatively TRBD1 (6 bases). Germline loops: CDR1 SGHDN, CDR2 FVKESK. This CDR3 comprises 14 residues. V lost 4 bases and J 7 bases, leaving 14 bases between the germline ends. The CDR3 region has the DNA TGTGCCAGCAGCCTTACAGGGTCTACGCAGCCCCAGCATTTT. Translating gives CASSLTGSTQPQHF.

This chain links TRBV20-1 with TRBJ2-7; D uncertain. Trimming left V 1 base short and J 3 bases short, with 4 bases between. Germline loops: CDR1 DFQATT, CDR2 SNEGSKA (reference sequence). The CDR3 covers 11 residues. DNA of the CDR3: TGCAGTGCTAGAGGACGCTACGAGCAGTACTTC. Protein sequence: CSARGRYEQYF.

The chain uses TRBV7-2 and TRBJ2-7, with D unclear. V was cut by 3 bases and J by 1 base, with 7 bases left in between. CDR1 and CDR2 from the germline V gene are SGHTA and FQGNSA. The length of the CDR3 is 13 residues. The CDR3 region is CASSFAASYEQYF. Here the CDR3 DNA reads TGTGCCAGCAGCTTCGCAGCTTCCTACGAGCAGTACTTC.

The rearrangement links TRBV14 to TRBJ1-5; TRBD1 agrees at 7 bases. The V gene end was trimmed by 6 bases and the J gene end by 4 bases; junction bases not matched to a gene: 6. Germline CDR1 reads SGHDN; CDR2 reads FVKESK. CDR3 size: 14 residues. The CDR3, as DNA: TGTGCCAGCAGTCTAGACAGGGAGAATCAGCCCCAGCATTTT. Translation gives CASSLDRENQPQHF.

The CDR3 reads CASSGGGPYEQYF. In DNA, the CDR3 is TGTGCCAGTTCTGGTGGGGGGCCCTACGAGCAGTACTTC. The rearrangement joins TRBV27 to TRBJ2-7; D assignment may be TRBD1 or TRBD2 (6 bases each). The CDR3 covers 13 residues. Germline assignment: CDR1 MNHEY and CDR2 SMNVEV (reference sequence). Trimming pared 9 bases from V and 2 bases from J, leaving 14 bases between.

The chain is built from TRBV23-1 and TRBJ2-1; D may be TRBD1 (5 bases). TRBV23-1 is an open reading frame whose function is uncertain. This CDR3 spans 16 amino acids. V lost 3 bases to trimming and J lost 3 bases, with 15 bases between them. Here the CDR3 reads CASSHMGPINYNEQFF. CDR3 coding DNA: TGCGCCAGCAGTCACATGGGGCCTATAAACTACAATGAGCAGTTCTTC.

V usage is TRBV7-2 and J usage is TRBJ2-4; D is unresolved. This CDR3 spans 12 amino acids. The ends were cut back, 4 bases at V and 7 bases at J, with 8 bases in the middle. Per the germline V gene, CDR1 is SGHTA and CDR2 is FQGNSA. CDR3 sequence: CASSYMGNIQYF. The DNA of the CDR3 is TGTGCCAGCAGCTATATGGGCAACATTCAGTACTTC.

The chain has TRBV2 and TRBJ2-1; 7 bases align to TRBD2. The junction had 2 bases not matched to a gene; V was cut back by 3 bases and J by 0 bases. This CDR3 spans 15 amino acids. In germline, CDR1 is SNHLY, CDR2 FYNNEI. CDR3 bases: TGTGCCAGCAGTGAGGGCGGGAGCTCCTACAATGAGCAGTTCTTC. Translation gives CASSEGGSSYNEQFF. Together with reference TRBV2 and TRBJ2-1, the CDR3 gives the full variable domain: EPEVTQTPSHQVTQMGQEVILRCVPISNHLYFYWYRQILGQKVEFLVSFYNNEISEKSEIFDDQFSVERPDGSNFTLKIRSTKLEDSAMYFCASSEGGSSYNEQFFGPGTRLTVL.

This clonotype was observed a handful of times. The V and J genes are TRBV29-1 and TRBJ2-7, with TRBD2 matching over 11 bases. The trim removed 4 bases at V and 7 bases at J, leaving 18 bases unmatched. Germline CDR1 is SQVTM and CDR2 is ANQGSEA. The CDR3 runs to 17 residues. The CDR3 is CSVVPGTSGLLLREQYF. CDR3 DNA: TGCAGCGTTGTCCCCGGGACTAGCGGTCTACTCCTACGGGAGCAGTACTTC.

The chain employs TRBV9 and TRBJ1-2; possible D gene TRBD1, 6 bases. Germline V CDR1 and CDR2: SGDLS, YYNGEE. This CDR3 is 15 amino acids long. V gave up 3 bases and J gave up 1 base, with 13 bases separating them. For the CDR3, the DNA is TGTGCCAGCAGCGGGAGCGAGGGGGTTAACTATGGCTACACCTTC. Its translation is CASSGSEGVNYGYTF.

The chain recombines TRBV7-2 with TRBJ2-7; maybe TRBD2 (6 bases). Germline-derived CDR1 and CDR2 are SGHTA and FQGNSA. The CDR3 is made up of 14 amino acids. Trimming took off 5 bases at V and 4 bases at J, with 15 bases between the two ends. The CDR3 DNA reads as TGTGCCAGCAGCCCGGGACTGGAAACGTACGAGCAGTACTTC. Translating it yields CASSPGLETYEQYF.

CDR3 sequence reads: CASSLGRKETQYF. CDR3 DNA: TGTGCCAGCAGTTTGGGCCGGAAAGAGACCCAGTACTTC. The chain is built from TRBV27 and TRBJ2-5; D remains unclear. V was trimmed by 3 bases and J by 3 bases, leaving 8 bases between them. This CDR3 has 13 amino acids. The V gene's germline CDR1 is MNHEY and CDR2 SMNVEV (reference sequence).

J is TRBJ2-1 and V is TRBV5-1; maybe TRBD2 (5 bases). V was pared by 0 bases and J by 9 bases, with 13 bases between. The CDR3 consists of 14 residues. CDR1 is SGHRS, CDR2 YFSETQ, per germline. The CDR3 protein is CASSLVRRDSEQFF. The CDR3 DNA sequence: TGCGCCAGCAGCTTGGTTCGTCGGGATTCTGAGCAGTTCTTC. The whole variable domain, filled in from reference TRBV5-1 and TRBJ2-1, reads KAGVTQTPRYLIKTRGQQVTLSCSPISGHRSVSWYQQTPGQGLQFLFEYFSETQRNKGNFPGRFSGRQFSNSRSEMNVSTLELGDSALYLCASSLVRRDSEQFFGPGTRLTVL.

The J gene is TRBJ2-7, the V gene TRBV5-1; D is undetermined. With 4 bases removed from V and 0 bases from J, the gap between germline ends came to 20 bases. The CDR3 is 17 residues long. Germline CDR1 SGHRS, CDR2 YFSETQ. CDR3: CASSLGTGTVPSYEQYF. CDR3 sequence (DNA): TGCGCCAGCAGCCTAGGAACCGGAACAGTGCCCTCCTACGAGCAGTACTTC. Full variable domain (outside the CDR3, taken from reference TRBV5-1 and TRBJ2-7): KAGVTQTPRYLIKTRGQQVTLSCSPISGHRSVSWYQQTPGQGLQFLFEYFSETQRNKGNFPGRFSGRQFSNSRSEMNVSTLELGDSALYLCASSLGTGTVPSYEQYFGPGTRLTVT.

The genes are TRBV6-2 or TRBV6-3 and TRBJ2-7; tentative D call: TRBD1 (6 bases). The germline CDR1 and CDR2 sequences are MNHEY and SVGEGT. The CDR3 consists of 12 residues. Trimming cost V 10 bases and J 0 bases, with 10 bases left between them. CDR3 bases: TGTGCCACCTGGGACATCTCCTACGAGCAGTACTTC. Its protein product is CATWDISYEQYF.